This entry features one T cell receptor beta chain sequence. No antigen is known for it. The data were taken from a study of cytomegalovirus exposure and HLA in healthy donors. Overall study context: Some 180 million T cells yielded around 120 million unique TCR beta sequences in earlier analysis. General study results and limits: Cytomegalovirus-associated status was assigned to about 160 TCR beta chains.

V shed 6 bases, J shed 3 bases, and the junction held 4 bases outside the gene matches. The CDR3 runs to 14 residues. CDR1 is SGHTA and CDR2 is FQGNSA in the germline V gene. Whereas donors were nominally healthy upon sampling, unrecorded immune exposures were probable. PCR used 60 Vbeta primers and 13 Jbeta primers. Sequenced by immunoSEQ multiplex PCR; TCRdb stores in-frame clones only, minus some. The table shows some 110,000 clones, with over 9.5% occurring only once. Sequencing input: PBMCs. The receptor's source is a man aged 40-49 years in good health and CMV-seropositive. This sequence joins TRBV7-2 and TRBJ1-2; 10 nucleotides line up with TRBD1. For the CDR3, the DNA is TGTGCCAGCAGACCGACAGGGGGCGACTATGGCTACACCTTC. It encodes CASRPTGGDYGYTF. Supplemented by reference TRBV7-2 and TRBJ1-2, the full variable domain reads GAGVSQSPSNKVTEKGKDVELRCDPISGHTALYWYRQSLGQGLEFLIYFQGNSAPDKSGLPSDRFSAERTGGSVSTLTIQRTQQEDSAVYLCASRPTGGDYGYTFGSGTRLTVV.